This TCR beta chain was observed in a study of shared clonotypes between healthy human individuals. The assay was immunoSEQ multiplex PCR, and TCRdb's table has in-frame clones only and misses some. The sample holds roughly 490,000 clones; 76% are singletons and the top ten take 10% to 15%. Germline V lookup: CDR1 SGHAT, CDR2 FQNNGV. Trimming removed 2 bases at V and 4 bases at J, with 12 bases between. This CDR3 comprises 15 residues. This chain links TRBV11-2 with TRBJ2-1; the D is unclear. Sequencing input: PBMCs. This receptor was obtained from a woman between 35 and 50 years old in good health. Some clones in this sample may be carry-over from other donors' samples. The CDR3 sequence is CASSLWRNSYNEQFF. CDR3 bases: TGTGCCAGCAGCTTATGGCGGAACTCATACAATGAGCAGTTCTTC.